The 21 T cell receptor beta chains below come from one sample, sequenced in a study of blood T cell repertoires in COVID-19. This table comes from immunoSEQ multiplex PCR, and its TCRdb copy is limited to in-frame clones, with some not included. The table shows roughly 570,000 clones, with about 89% occurring only once. What was sequenced was peripheral blood. The receptors originated from a woman in her 50s with COVID-19, enrolled during active disease.

The CDR3 DNA is TGTGCCAGCAGCTTAGTCGGACAGACCACAGATACGCAGTATTTT. This translates into CASSLVGQTTDTQYF. This chain joins TRBV7-2 and TRBJ2-3; D may be TRBD1 (6 bases). Trimming took 1 base from V and 2 from J, leaving 10 bases between them. CDR3 length: 15 residues. Per the germline V gene, CDR1 is SGHTA and CDR2 is FQGNSA.

The rearrangement links TRBV6-5 to TRBJ1-1, with D unclear. The germline V gene encodes CDR1 MNHEY and CDR2 SVGAGI. V lost 2 bases, J lost 4 bases, and 8 bases lay in between. The CDR3 contains 13 residues. CDR3 DNA sequence: TGTGCCAGCAGTTACAACCGGGGCACTGAAGCTTTCTTT. It encodes CASSYNRGTEAFF.

The V and J genes are TRBV29-1 and TRBJ1-1; 8 bases line up with TRBD1. The V gene's germline CDR1 is SQVTM and CDR2 ANQGSEA. The ends lost 5 bases at V and 1 base at J; junction bases unmatched: 3. The CDR3 runs 13 residues. The CDR3 sequence is CSVRTGQNTEAFF. In nucleotides, the CDR3 is TGCAGCGTTCGGACAGGGCAGAACACTGAAGCTTTCTTT.

This chain uses TRBV11-3 with TRBJ1-1, with a tentative D call TRBD1 (5 bases). The CDR3 sequence is 15 residues long. The V gene's germline CDR1 is SGHNT and CDR2 YENEEA. The V and J ends lost 1 base and 0 bases respectively, with 9 bases between them. CDR3 loop: CASSLAEDMNTEAFF. CDR3 in DNA: TGTGCCAGCAGCTTAGCAGAGGACATGAACACTGAAGCTTTCTTT. The full variable domain, completed using reference TRBV11-3 and TRBJ1-1, is EAGVVQSPRYKIIEKKQPVAFWCNPISGHNTLYWYLQNLGQGPELLIRYENEEAVDDSQLPKDRFSAERLKGVDSTLKIQPAELGDSAVYLCASSLAEDMNTEAFFGQGTRLTVV.

V is TRBV5-6 and J is TRBJ1-3, with D hard to call. The length of the CDR3 is 16 residues. With 4 bases removed from V and 2 bases from J, the gap between germline ends came to 16 bases. Germline assignment: CDR1 SGHDT and CDR2 YYEEEE. The CDR3 sequence is CASSGTLVAAGNTIYF. CDR3 DNA: TGTGCCAGCAGCGGAACCTTGGTGGCGGCTGGAAACACCATATATTTT.

V is TRBV6-5 and J is TRBJ2-7; TRBD1 aligns across 8 bases. The CDR3 is 16 residues long. J gave up 1 base and V 2 bases, and 7 bases lay outside the gene matches. Germline values: CDR1 MNHEY, CDR2 SVGAGI. The CDR3 coding sequence is TGTGCCAGCAGTTACGGGCTGACAGGGGCATCCTACGAGCAGTACTTC. Translated: CASSYGLTGASYEQYF.

The chain employs TRBV7-9 and TRBJ2-7, with D maybe TRBD2 (6 bases). Germline values: CDR1 SEHNR, CDR2 FQNEAQ (reference sequence). CDR3 length equals 15 residues. Trimming stripped 1 base from V and 0 bases from J, with 10 bases between. The CDR3 coding sequence is TGTGCCAGCAGCTTAGGGGGGGTCGGCTCCTACGAGCAGTACTTC. The encoded protein is CASSLGGVGSYEQYF.

The rearrangement links TRBV5-1 to TRBJ2-3; D possibly corresponds to TRBD2 (5 bases). This CDR3 contains 12 residues. Germline V CDR1 and CDR2: SGHRS, YFSETQ. The CDR3 spells CATRGNTDTQYF. In DNA, the CDR3 is TGCGCGACGAGAGGGAACACAGATACGCAGTATTTT.

This clone was seen a single time. The V gene is TRBV19, the J gene TRBJ2-3; 11 bases are shared with TRBD2. V shed 5 bases and J 2 bases; nucleotides not matched to a gene: 6. The CDR3 extends over 16 amino acids. Per germline, CDR1 LNHDA and CDR2 SQIVND (reference sequence). In DNA form, the CDR3 reads TGTGCCAGTAGTGCCGGGACTAGCGGATTCACAGATACGCAGTATTTT. Its translation: CASSAGTSGFTDTQYF. The variable domain in full, completed from reference TRBV19 and TRBJ2-3, reads DGGITQSPKYLFRKEGQNVTLSCEQNLNHDAMYWYRQDPGQGLRLIYYSQIVNDFQKGDIAEGYSVSREKKESFPLTVTSAQKNPTAFYLCASSAGTSGFTDTQYFGPGTRLTVL.

The chain links TRBV2 to TRBJ2-1; D ambiguous. Trimming left V 5 bases short and J 6 bases short, with 5 bases between. The germline V gene has CDR1 SNHLY and CDR2 FYNNEI. The CDR3 is 11 amino acids. The CDR3 region is CASSPFNEQFF. The CDR3 DNA sequence: TGTGCCAGCAGTCCTTTCAATGAGCAGTTCTTC.

The chain links TRBV13 to TRBJ1-4; D perhaps matches TRBD1 (5 bases). The CDR3 sequence is 18 residues long. V lost 5 bases and J lost 3, with 22 bases in between. Looked up from germline, CDR1 is PRHDT and CDR2 is FYEKMQ (reference sequence). This chain's CDR3 is CASSPGISSVGANEKLFF. CDR3 nucleotides: TGTGCCAGCAGCCCTGGCATTTCGTCAGTAGGGGCTAATGAAAAACTGTTTTTT.

The chain uses TRBV6-1 and TRBJ1-5; the D is unclear. The germline CDR1 and CDR2 sequences are MNHNS and SASEGT. The ends were cut back, 2 bases at V and 2 bases at J, with 10 bases in the middle. The CDR3 totals 15 residues. Here the CDR3 DNA reads TGTGCCAGCAGTGAAACGGCGGGAGGCAATCAGCCCCAGCATTTT. The encoded protein is CASSETAGGNQPQHF.

The rearrangement uses TRBV6-1 and TRBJ2-7; the D gene is possibly TRBD2 (5 bases). The CDR3 spans 12 residues. Germline CDR1 and CDR2: MNHNS and SASEGT. The V end was cut by 3 bases, the J end by 3 bases, with 6 bases between. The CDR3 region is CASSEGDYEQYF. CDR3 nucleotide sequence: TGTGCCAGCAGTGAGGGAGACTACGAGCAGTACTTC.

The gene calls are TRBV6-5 and TRBJ1-4; 8 bases align to TRBD1. The junction had 8 bases not matched to a gene; V was cut back by 6 bases and J by 8 bases. The CDR3 sequence is 14 residues long. Per germline, CDR1 MNHEY and CDR2 SVGAGI. CDR3 sequence reads: CASSQDRAEEKLFF. In DNA, the CDR3 is TGTGCCAGCAGCCAGGACAGGGCGGAGGAAAAACTGTTTTTT.

This clone was detected once. J is TRBJ1-1 and V is TRBV28; D is uncertain. From germline, CDR1 is MDHEN and CDR2 SYDVKM. V was cut by 3 bases and J by 2 bases, with 16 bases left in between. This CDR3 comprises 16 residues. The CDR3 DNA sequence: TGTGCCAGCAGTTTTTGGAGTGGTTTCTCTAACACTGAAGCTTTCTTT. This gives the protein CASSFWSGFSNTEAFF.

The chain is built from TRBV9 and TRBJ2-6; D is possibly TRBD1 (5 bases). The CDR3 has 15 residues. Germline assignment: CDR1 SGDLS and CDR2 YYNGEE. Trimming took off 3 bases at V and 3 bases at J, with 10 bases between the two ends. The DNA of the CDR3 is TGTGCCAGCAGCGCCCAGGGCGGTGGGGCCAACGTCCTGACTTTC. Protein sequence: CASSAQGGGANVLTF.

The V and J genes are TRBV4-1 and TRBJ2-1; D is uncertain. V dropped 0 bases and J dropped 1 base, with 7 bases sitting between them. Germline CDR1 is MGHRA and CDR2 is YSYEKL. The CDR3 has 15 residues. The CDR3 coding sequence is TGCGCCAGCAGCCAAGATTCCGGTTCCTACAATGAGCAGTTCTTC. Encoded protein: CASSQDSGSYNEQFF.

This clone appeared a few times. The CDR3 nucleotides read TGTGCCAGCAGTAGGGGTACCCCCGGCTCCTATAATTCACCCCTCCACTTT. Protein sequence: CASSRGTPGSYNSPLHF. The rearrangement links TRBV3-1 (or the pseudogene TRBV3-2) to TRBJ1-6; D is possibly TRBD1 (5 bases). The germline gives CDR1 LGHDT, CDR2 YNNKEL (reference sequence). The V end was cut by 6 bases, the J end by 0 bases, with 15 bases between. CDR3 length: 17 residues.

The chain joins TRBV11-3 to TRBJ2-1; tentatively, D is TRBD2 (5 bases). The ends were cut back, 5 bases at V and 0 bases at J, with 17 bases in the middle. CDR1 SGHNT and CDR2 YENEEA come from the germline V gene. The CDR3 has 17 residues. DNA for the CDR3: TGTGCCAGCAGCGATGATGGAAAGCGGAGCTCCTACAATGAGCAGTTCTTC. This translates into CASSDDGKRSSYNEQFF.

This clone was counted a single time. The identical CDR3 is also encoded by other nucleotide sequences in the sample. This chain links TRBV2 with TRBJ1-1, with 7 bases that match TRBD1. The J segment lost 2 bases and the V segment lost 5 bases, leaving 2 bases of the junction unmatched. There are 13 residues in the CDR3. Looked up from germline, CDR1 is SNHLY and CDR2 is FYNNEI. The chain's CDR3 is CASSRQGNTEAFF. The CDR3 bases are TGTGCCAGCAGTCGACAGGGTAACACTGAAGCTTTCTTT.

As for this clone: Different DNA sequences within this sample yield the same CDR3. J is TRBJ2-3 and V is TRBV19, with 10 positions matching TRBD1. The CDR3 totals 14 residues. V was pared by 5 bases and J by 3 bases, with 2 bases of the junction left unmatched. Germline assignment: CDR1 LNHDA and CDR2 SQIVND (reference sequence). CDR3 in amino acids: CASSDRGQTDTQYF. CDR3 nucleotides: TGTGCCAGTAGTGACAGGGGGCAGACAGATACGCAGTATTTT.